The 13 T cell receptor beta chains below were found in one sample sequenced in a study of T cell clonotyping in hematopoietic cell transplantation. The assay was immunoSEQ multiplex PCR, and TCRdb's table has in-frame clones only and misses some. This sample yields around 28,000 clones, of which approximately 81% are seen a single time; around 1.8% belongs to the top ten. Indicated time point: recipient sample about 28 days before transplant, after cytoreduction. Material: peripheral blood mononuclear cells, obtained before stem cell transplant. These receptors were obtained from a man aged 40-49 years with acute myeloid leukemia. Some clones in this sample may be carry-over from other donors' samples.

This sequence joins TRBV19 and TRBJ2-7, with D perhaps given as TRBD1 or TRBD2 (5 bases each). CDR1 is LNHDA, CDR2 SQIVND, per germline (reference sequence). This CDR3 spans 15 amino acids. The V and J ends lost 6 bases and 3 bases respectively, with 18 bases between them. CDR3 loop: CASSSGTTTRYEQYF. The CDR3 region has the DNA TGTGCCAGTAGCTCCGGGACCACGACGCGCTACGAGCAGTACTTC.

V gene TRBV6-1 combines with J gene TRBJ1-4, with D perhaps TRBD1 (5 bases). Germline CDR1 and CDR2: MNHNS and SASEGT. The ends were cut back, 6 bases at V and 4 bases at J, with 12 bases in the middle. This CDR3 is built from 14 residues. In nucleotides, the CDR3 is TGTGCCAGCAGCTTGACAGATCATAATGAAAAACTGTTTTTT. This encodes CASSLTDHNEKLFF.

The chain links TRBV19 to TRBJ1-5, with a possible D match to TRBD1 (6 bases). Germline V gene lookup returns CDR1 LNHDA and CDR2 SQIVND (reference sequence). V shed 3 bases and J shed 7 bases, with 31 bases lying between them. This CDR3 is built from 20 residues. As DNA, the CDR3 is TGTGCCAGTAGTATTCGGCGGGGGCTGGAAAGGGGGTTGACGTGGCAGCCCCAGCATTTT. Translating it yields CASSIRRGLERGLTWQPQHF. Full variable domain (rest looked up from reference TRBV19 and TRBJ1-5): DGGITQSPKYLFRKEGQNVTLSCEQNLNHDAMYWYRQDPGQGLRLIYYSQIVNDFQKGDIAEGYSVSREKKESFPLTVTSAQKNPTAFYLCASSIRRGLERGLTWQPQHFGDGTRLSIL.

This sequence joins TRBV29-1 and TRBJ1-2; D remains ambiguous. V lost 6 bases and J 0 bases, leaving 8 bases between the germline ends. Germline V gene sequence: CDR1 SQVTM, CDR2 ANQGSEA. CDR3 length: 12 residues. CDR3 DNA: TGCAGCGTAGGCAGACCTAACTATGGCTACACCTTC. Encoded protein: CSVGRPNYGYTF.

The rearrangement links TRBV14 to TRBJ2-7, with D possibly being TRBD2 (6 bases). The V end lost 4 bases, the J end lost 10 bases, and 17 bases lay between the germline ends. There are 13 residues in the CDR3. In germline, CDR1 is SGHDN, CDR2 FVKESK. As DNA, the CDR3 is TGTGCCAGCAGCCTAAACCCGGGACTCCAACAGTACTTC. Protein sequence: CASSLNPGLQQYF.

This sequence joins TRBV9 and TRBJ2-3; D is possibly TRBD2 (5 bases). This CDR3 has 14 residues. Trimming took 8 bases from V and 0 from J, leaving 13 bases between them. CDR1 SGDLS and CDR2 YYNGEE come from the germline V gene. The CDR3 sequence: CASGLGGSTDTQYF. The CDR3, as DNA: TGTGCCAGTGGTTTGGGCGGGAGCACAGATACGCAGTATTTT.

V and J are TRBV7-3 and TRBJ1-1; no definite D call. CDR1 and CDR2 (germline): SGHTA, FQGTGA. The CDR3 loop spans 15 amino acids. V lost 2 bases, J lost 3 bases, and 13 bases lay in between. The CDR3 nucleotides are TGTGCCAGCAGCTTAGTGAGAGGTGCCCACACTGAAGCTTTCTTT. Translated, it gives CASSLVRGAHTEAFF.

This clone has only a few counts. CDR3 protein: CASSPGQIYNSPLHF. The CDR3 DNA reads as TGTGCCAGCAGCCCGGGACAGATTTATAATTCACCCCTCCACTTT. The V and J genes are TRBV7-8 and TRBJ1-6; 7 positions agree with TRBD1. The V gene end was trimmed by 5 bases and the J gene end by 4 bases; junction bases not matched to a gene: 5. The CDR3 contains 15 residues. Germline V gene sequence: CDR1 SGHVS, CDR2 FQNEAQ.

The count of this clone is one. The chain combines TRBV30 with TRBJ1-3; D gene unclear. The CDR3 runs 14 residues. Germline assignment: CDR1 GTSNPN and CDR2 SVGIG (reference sequence). Trimming cost V 2 bases and J 0 bases, with 8 bases left between them. The CDR3 here is CAWSLQASGNTIYF. CDR3 DNA: TGTGCCTGGAGTCTGCAAGCCTCTGGAAACACCATATATTTT.

In DNA form, the CDR3 reads TGCAGCTCAATTGGGGGGGCTAGGAAAGGGGGTGAAGCTTTCTTT. This encodes CSSIGGARKGGEAFF. The chain has TRBV29-1 and TRBJ1-1; D is perhaps TRBD1 (6 bases). V was clipped by 8 bases and J by 7 bases, with 26 bases between them. CDR3 length equals 15 residues. Germline V gene sequence: CDR1 SQVTM, CDR2 ANQGSEA.

The CDR3 nucleotides read TGTGCCAGCTCGCCTGACAGGGGGCCAGGACAGCCCCAGCATTTT. This encodes CASSPDRGPGQPQHF. The V gene is TRBV2, the J gene TRBJ1-5; 10 nucleotides match TRBD1. The CDR3 is made up of 15 amino acids. V lost 8 bases, J lost 7 bases, and 11 bases stayed unmatched. Per the germline V gene, CDR1 is SNHLY and CDR2 is FYNNEI.

V and J are TRBV28 and TRBJ1-1; D not resolved. Germline V gives CDR1 MDHEN, CDR2 SYDVKM. The CDR3 loop spans 14 amino acids. The V end was cut by 2 bases, the J end by 7 bases, with 14 bases between. CDR3 nucleotides: TGTGCCAGCAGTTTACCCCGCCTGGAGATTGAAGCTTTCTTT. It specifies CASSLPRLEIEAFF.

The genes are TRBV30 and TRBJ1-2; unclear D gene. CDR1 and CDR2 (germline): GTSNPN, SVGIG (reference sequence). Trimming shortened V by 4 bases and J by 8 bases, and 11 bases separated the two germline ends. The CDR3 has 11 residues. CDR3 protein: CAWKPPYGYTF. The CDR3 DNA is TGTGCCTGGAAGCCCCCCTACGGCTACACCTTC.